The 26 T cell receptor beta chains in this list originate from one sample, sequenced in a study of T cell responses to AZD1222 COVID-19 vaccine. The data were produced by immunoSEQ multiplex PCR, yet TCRdb's version contains in-frame clones alone and is incomplete. The table includes some 140,000 clones, approximately 89% detected once. This specimen was peripheral blood, taken on day 0 of AZD1222 vaccination. The receptors stem from an adult in good health.

J is TRBJ1-2 and V is TRBV7-8; no clear D. The CDR3 contains 15 residues. V gave up 1 base and J gave up 3 bases, with 12 bases separating them. CDR1 SGHVS and CDR2 FQNEAQ come from the germline V gene. In DNA, the CDR3 is TGTGCCAGCAGCTTAGGGCCGACCCTAGACTATGGCTACACCTTC. Amino acid sequence: CASSLGPTLDYGYTF.

This clone has a single count. The chain employs TRBV12-5 and TRBJ1-3; D unclear. V lost 2 bases and J lost 0, with 8 bases in between. CDR1 and CDR2 from the germline V gene are LGHNT and FRNRAP. The CDR3 covers 15 residues. The CDR3 region has the DNA TGTGCTAGTGGTTTGATGAGTTACTCTGGAAACACCATATATTTT. Its translation: CASGLMSYSGNTIYF. Based on the CDR3 plus reference TRBV12-5 and TRBJ1-3, the full variable domain is DARVTQTPRHKVTEMGQEVTMRCQPILGHNTVFWYRQTMMQGLELLAYFRNRAPLDDSGMPKDRFSAEMPDATLATLKIQPSEPRDSAVYFCASGLMSYSGNTIYFGEGSWLTVV.

The chain employs TRBV1 and TRBJ2-2; whether TRBD2, the table's D call, matches the DNA was not checked. TRBV1 is listed as a pseudogene. The length of the CDR3 is 17 residues. CDR3 sequence (DNA): TGCACCAGCAGCCAAGAAGTCGGGAACAAGAACACCGGGGAGCTGTTTTTT. Its protein is CTSSQEVGNKNTGELFF.

This clone came up once. The sample contains more than one DNA sequence encoding this CDR3. V is TRBV27 and J is TRBJ2-3; D is unclear. In germline, CDR1 is MNHEY, CDR2 SMNVEV (reference sequence). This CDR3 spans 12 amino acids. The V end was cut by 2 bases, the J end by 6 bases, with 6 bases between. CDR3 region: CASSLLGDTQYF. The DNA for the CDR3 is TGTGCCAGCAGTTTACTTGGGGATACGCAGTATTTT.

V gene TRBV27 combines with J gene TRBJ2-3, with a possible D match to TRBD1 (5 bases). CDR1 is MNHEY and CDR2 is SMNVEV in the germline V gene (reference sequence). V gave up 4 bases and J gave up 8 bases, with 13 bases separating them. The CDR3 runs 13 residues. CDR3 in DNA: TGTGCCAGCAGTTCCGCGGACATACTTACGCAGTATTTT. This translates into CASSSADILTQYF.

The genes are TRBV10-1 and TRBJ2-1; TRBD2 agrees at 8 bases. V was clipped by 6 bases and J by 7 bases; unmatched bases: 8. CDR3 length equals 14 residues. Looked up from germline, CDR1 is WNHNN and CDR2 is SYGVQD (reference sequence). This CDR3 is CASRTGTRGNEQFF. The CDR3 DNA reads as TGCGCCAGCAGGACCGGGACTAGGGGGAATGAGCAGTTCTTC.

J is TRBJ1-1 and V is TRBV7-9; D call uncertain. This CDR3 region has 12 residues. V lost 3 bases to trimming and J lost 8 bases, with 10 bases between them. Germline assignment: CDR1 SEHNR and CDR2 FQNEAQ (reference sequence). The CDR3: CASSFRNYEAFF. In nucleotides, the CDR3 is TGTGCCAGCAGCTTCCGGAATTACGAAGCTTTCTTT.

The J gene is TRBJ1-4, the V gene TRBV11-2; D remains ambiguous. Germline CDR1 is SGHAT and CDR2 is FQNNGV. This CDR3 contains 15 residues. The germline V and J ends were trimmed by 2 bases and 7 bases, with 14 bases remaining between them. Here the CDR3 DNA reads TGTGCCAGCAGCTTAAGGCCTAGCGTCGGTGAAAAACTGTTTTTT. It codes for CASSLRPSVGEKLFF.

About this clone itself: This may be a read error: a much more frequent sequence differs by one nucleotide. This chain connects TRBV6-2 or TRBV6-3 to TRBJ1-1; D call uncertain. The germline V gene encodes CDR1 MNHEY and CDR2 SVGEGT. The CDR3 contains 13 residues. The V gene lost 0 bases and the J gene lost 1 base, with 3 bases spanning the gap. The CDR3 nucleotides are TGTGCCAGCAGTTACTCGGAGAACACTGAAGCTTTCTTT. It is translated as CASSYSENTEAFF.

CDR3 region: CASSLHAGQGAPGYTF. The CDR3 nucleotides read TGCGCCAGCAGCTTGCATGCGGGGCAGGGGGCCCCTGGCTACACCTTC. The chain couples TRBV5-1 to TRBJ1-2; 8 bases are a match to TRBD1. The junction had 12 bases not matched to a gene; V was cut back by 1 base and J by 7 bases. From germline, CDR1 is SGHRS and CDR2 YFSETQ. This CDR3 spans 16 amino acids.

The V gene is TRBV19, the J gene TRBJ2-3, with TRBD1 identical over 7 bases. The CDR3 extends over 16 amino acids. Germline V lookup: CDR1 LNHDA, CDR2 SQIVND (reference sequence). Germline trimming cut 0 bases from V and 3 bases from J; bases unmatched to any gene: 6. The DNA for the CDR3 is TGTGCCAGTAGTATAGATCCACAGGGGTGGACAGATACGCAGTATTTT. This gives the protein CASSIDPQGWTDTQYF.

The chain carries TRBV5-1 and TRBJ2-2; D is unresolved. Germline V lookup: CDR1 SGHRS, CDR2 YFSETQ. The CDR3 loop spans 15 amino acids. V was shortened by 4 bases and J by 6 bases, with 16 bases between the two germline ends. CDR3: CASSGTAPWAGELFF. In nucleotides, the CDR3 is TGCGCCAGCAGCGGAACTGCCCCTTGGGCCGGGGAGCTGTTTTTT.

The V call is TRBV11-2, the J call TRBJ2-1; D gene uncertain. The CDR3 has 14 amino acids. Looked up from germline, CDR1 is SGHAT and CDR2 is FQNNGV. Trimming cost V 0 bases and J 11 bases, with 14 bases left between them. The CDR3, as DNA: TGTGCCAGCAGCTTAGAACCCGGGCCGAGGCAGCAGTTCTTC. Its protein product is CASSLEPGPRQQFF.

About this clone: The junction and the germline gene differ at one end; a read error may be behind it. The chain employs TRBV5-1 and TRBJ1-2, with a weak D call TRBD1 (6 bases). CDR3 length equals 13 residues. CDR1 is SGHRS and CDR2 is YFSETQ in the germline V gene. DNA of the CDR3: TGCGCCAGCAACCCGTCGCGGGGGCCTAATTTATCCTTC. Protein product: CASNPSRGPNLSF. The full variable domain, in which reference TRBV5-1 and TRBJ1-2 provide the parts outside the CDR3, is KAGVTQTPRYLIKTRGQQVTLSCSPISGHRSVSWYQQTPGQGLQFLFEYFSETQRNKGNFPGRFSGRQFSNSRSEMNVSTLELGDSALYLCASNPSRGPNLSFGSGTRLTVV.

The chain has TRBV18 and TRBJ1-3; D remains unclear. The CDR3 has 16 residues. V shed 2 bases and J shed 0 bases, with 11 bases lying between them. Germline V gene data show CDR1 as KGHSH and CDR2 as LQKENI. CDR3 nucleotides: TGTGCCAGCTCACCATCCTTACCGAGCTCTGGAAACACCATATATTTT. This gives the protein CASSPSLPSSGNTIYF.

The chain combines TRBV7-9 with TRBJ1-2, with D possibly TRBD1 on 5 matching bases. V shed 0 bases and J shed 4 bases, with 9 bases lying between them. Germline V gives CDR1 SEHNR, CDR2 FQNEAQ (reference sequence). The CDR3 is 14 residues long. The DNA of the CDR3 is TGTGCCAGCAGCTTAGCGGGGGAATTCTATGGCTACACCTTC. Protein sequence: CASSLAGEFYGYTF.

This sequence joins TRBV9 and TRBJ2-1, with 12 bases that match TRBD2. Germline V gene data show CDR1 as SGDLS and CDR2 as YYNGEE. Trimming took 3 bases from V and 5 from J; bases not matched to a gene: 3. CDR3 size: 15 residues. The CDR3: CASSATSGGNNEQFF. CDR3 nucleotide sequence: TGTGCCAGCAGCGCAACTAGCGGGGGGAACAATGAGCAGTTCTTC.

The chain combines TRBV7-9 with TRBJ2-7, with TRBD2 matching over 10 bases. Germline lookup yields CDR1 SEHNR and CDR2 FQNEAQ (reference sequence). This CDR3 comprises 15 residues. Trimming cost V 6 bases and J 4 bases; bases outside gene matches: 9. The CDR3 DNA reads TGTGCCAGCAGTCCTGTGGGGACTAGCGTATACGAGCAGTACTTC. It encodes CASSPVGTSVYEQYF.

DNA for the CDR3: TGTGCCAGCAGCTTATTATCCTGGGACCAAGAGACCCAGTACTTC. This gives the protein CASSLLSWDQETQYF. V usage is TRBV7-9 and J usage is TRBJ2-5; D unresolved. The germline gives CDR1 SEHNR, CDR2 FQNEAQ (reference sequence). The CDR3 extends over 15 amino acids. Trimming pared 2 bases from V and 0 bases from J, leaving 10 bases between.

V and J are TRBV10-2 and TRBJ2-3; 7 bases are shared with TRBD2. CDR1 WSHSY and CDR2 SAAADI come from the germline V gene. The CDR3 totals 14 residues. Trimming cost V 7 bases and J 6 bases; bases outside gene matches: 10. The CDR3 loop reads CASTVEAGTDTQYF. DNA of the CDR3: TGCGCCAGCACGGTAGAAGCGGGAACCGATACGCAGTATTTT.

The chain has TRBV21-1 and TRBJ1-5; TRBD1, the table's D call, was not compared with the DNA. TRBV21-1 is classified as a pseudogene. The CDR3 is 15 amino acids. The CDR3 is CASSTRDRVNQPQHF. The DNA for the CDR3 is TGTGCCAGCAGCACCCGGGACAGGGTTAATCAGCCCCAGCATTTT.

This clone was counted a single time. The chain uses TRBV28 and TRBJ1-3; D not resolved. The germline CDR1 and CDR2 sequences are MDHEN and SYDVKM. The CDR3 has 14 amino acids. Trimming shortened V by 4 bases and J by 4 bases, and 11 bases separated the two germline ends. The CDR3 region has the DNA TGTGCCAGCAGTTCCCCCGGGGAGGGAAACACCATATATTTT. This codes for CASSSPGEGNTIYF.

The CDR3 DNA reads as TGTGCCAGCAGCTTAGCCGGGACAGGGAAGTACGAGCAGTACTTC. Translated: CASSLAGTGKYEQYF. The gene calls are TRBV11-3 and TRBJ2-7; 9 bases agree with TRBD1. Germline assignment: CDR1 SGHNT and CDR2 YENEEA. The trim removed 1 base at V and 4 bases at J, leaving 5 bases unmatched. The CDR3 runs to 15 residues.

CDR3 amino acids: CASSQTQTAYSNQPQHF. The CDR3 DNA follows: TGCGCCAGCAGCCAGACCCAAACAGCTTATAGCAATCAGCCCCAGCATTTT. This sequence joins TRBV4-1 and TRBJ1-5; D unresolved. The CDR3 is 17 residues long. Germline loops: CDR1 MGHRA, CDR2 YSYEKL. V was clipped by 3 bases and J by 0 bases, with 15 bases between them.

The CDR3 DNA reads as TGTGCCACCAGCAGACGGTGGAGCACAGATACGCAGTATTTT. Amino acids: CATSRRWSTDTQYF. The rearrangement links TRBV15 to TRBJ2-3; no firm D call. The CDR3 spans 14 residues. Looked up from germline, CDR1 is LNHNV and CDR2 is YYDKDF (reference sequence). The V and J ends lost 2 bases and 0 bases respectively, with 6 bases between them.

The chain has TRBV5-6 and TRBJ2-1, with D perhaps matching TRBD1 (6 bases). This CDR3 has 13 amino acids. Germline CDR1 and CDR2: SGHDT and YYEEEE. V dropped 4 bases and J dropped 4 bases, with 9 bases sitting between them. The CDR3 here is CASSDTGYNEQFF. CDR3 DNA sequence: TGTGCCAGCAGCGACACAGGGTACAATGAGCAGTTCTTC.